The rows below give T cell receptor beta chains drawn from one sample of a study of metastatic and nonmetastatic thyroid tumors. TCRdb re-analyzed the PCR reads through MiXCR. This table holds under 40,000 clones, over 15% found once. Sequencing used blood. Every receptor here comes from a female donor with papillary thyroid cancer or a benign thyroid nodule (not recorded which). Some clones in this sample may be carry-over from other donors' samples. Both conserved end residues are part of each CDR3. Fields, in order: D gene, clone size, J gene, CDR3 length, V gene, CDR3 DNA, CDR3 protein. A D gene is named only where the DNA matches it firmly. Expanded clones are given a class, and other clones once, few, many or no size at all.

NA NA TRBJ1-5 14 TRBV6-2/TRBV6-3 TGTGCCAGCAGTTACAGACAGTTTAATCAGACCCAGAATTTT CASSYRQFNQTQNF
TRBD1 many TRBJ2-3 20 TRBV6-1 TGTGCCAGCAGTCAATATCTACTTAGGACAGGTCAACCCAGTGCGGATACGCAGTATTTT CASSQYLLRTGQPSADTQYF
TRBD2 many TRBJ2-1 17 TRBV12-3/TRBV12-4 TGTGCCAGCAGTCCGGGGGGGGTAGCGGGACCCTACAATGAGCAGTTCTTC CASSPGGVAGPYNEQFF
TRBD1 medium-sized TRBJ2-7 15 TRBV11-2 TGTGCCAGCAGCGAGGGACAGTCGAGCTCCTACGAGCAGTACTTC CASSEGQSSSYEQYF
TRBD2 many TRBJ2-7 15 TRBV29-1 TGCAGCGTTGAAGGACTAGCGGGAGGGATATACGAGCAGTACTTC CSVEGLAGGIYEQYF
TRBD2 many TRBJ2-1 17 TRBV7-9 TGTGCCAGCAGCTTATTTGGCGGGCTAGCGGATAACAATGAGCAGTTCTTC CASSLFGGLADNNEQFF
TRBD2 many TRBJ2-1 17 TRBV18 TGTGCCAGCTCACTGACTAGCGGGGGGGGCTCCTACAATGAGCAGTTCTTC CASSLTSGGGSYNEQFF
NA many TRBJ2-7 12 TRBV20-1 TGCAGTGCGGAGTGGGGGCGCGACGAGCAGTACTTC CSAEWGRDEQYF
NA many TRBJ2-3 15 TRBV7-3 TGTGCCAGCAGCTTATTGGCGGGTTTCACAGATACGCAGTATTTT CASSLLAGFTDTQYF
TRBD1 many TRBJ1-5 15 TRBV28 TGTGCCAGCACCGGACAGGGGGCAATCTCACAGCCCCAGCATTTT CASTGQGAISQPQHF
TRBD1 many TRBJ2-3 15 TRBV7-7 TGTGCTAGCAGCTCTCGGGACAGTCGCACAGATACGCAGTATTTT CASSSRDSRTDTQYF
TRBD1 NA TRBJ2-1 15 TRBV7-8 TGTGCCAGCACCCCCAGGGGACAGCTATACAATGAGCAGTTCTTC CASTPRGQLYNEQFF
TRBD2 many TRBJ2-3 15 TRBV6-1 TGTGCCAGCAGCCGACTAGCGGGAGGCGTTGATACGCAGTATTTT CASSRLAGGVDTQYF
TRBD2 NA TRBJ2-1 19 TRBV20-1 TGCAGTGCTAGACGTGTCCCCTCCGAGACTAGCGCGAGCTGGAATGAGCAGTTCTTC CSARRVPSETSASWNEQFF
NA many TRBJ2-1 18 TRBV11-1 TGTGCCAGCAGCTTAGCGGGTGGGAGGATCCGAAACTACAATGAGCAGTTCTTC CASSLAGGRIRNYNEQFF
TRBD1 many TRBJ1-5 18 TRBV6-6 TGTGCCAGCAGTTACGGGAAAGGGACAGGGGTCTCAAATCAGCCCCAGCATTTT CASSYGKGTGVSNQPQHF
NA NA TRBJ1-2 12 TRBV5-1 TGCGCCAGCAGCCCAGACACCTATGGCTACACCTTC CASSPDTYGYTF
NA many TRBJ2-1 11 TRBV3-1 TGTGCCAGCAGCCAAGGAATAGAGGAGTTCTTC CASSQGIEEFF
NA many TRBJ2-5 13 TRBV9 TGTGCCAGCAGCGTAGGCAGCGCGGAGACCCAGTACTTC CASSVGSAETQYF
TRBD1 many TRBJ1-6 15 TRBV9 TGTGCCAGCAGCGCGACAGGGGCGGTAAATTCACCCCTCCACTTT CASSATGAVNSPLHF
NA many TRBJ2-1 13 TRBV15 TGTGCCACCAGCAGGAATCAGGGGCATGAGCAGTTCTTC CATSRNQGHEQFF
NA NA TRBJ2-7 16 TRBV4-2 TGTGCCAGCAACCAAGATAATGGGAGCGGGTCCTACGAGCAGTACTTC CASNQDNGSGSYEQYF
TRBD1 few TRBJ2-1 14 TRBV5-1 TGCGCCACCTCCCGCGGGACAGGGTGTATTGAGCAGTTCTTC CATSRGTGCIEQFF
NA once TRBJ1-5 13 TRBV30 TGTGCCTGGAGTGTAGGGTCGGCGACGCCCCAGCATTTT CAWSVGSATPQHF
NA few TRBJ1-2 13 TRBV5-4 TGTGCCAGCAGCTTTGGGCAGGTCTATGGCTACACCTTC CASSFGQVYGYTF
NA many TRBJ1-3 16 TRBV11-1 TGTGCCAGCAGCTTATCTGGACAAAGCTCTGGAAACACCATATATTTT CASSLSGQSSGNTIYF
NA many TRBJ2-3 11 TRBV7-2 TGTGCCAGCATTTCGGGAGATACGCAGTATTTT CASISGDTQYF
NA many TRBJ1-1 14 TRBV18 TGTGCCAGCTCACCCCGGGCCGCGAACACTGAAGCTTTCTTT CASSPRAANTEAFF
TRBD2 many TRBJ2-5 17 TRBV6-1 TGTGCCAGCAGTTCCCTCGGCGCTAGCGGGAGTATTGAGACCCAGTACTTC CASSSLGASGSIETQYF
NA few TRBJ2-1 15 TRBV6-1 TGTGCCAACAGTGATCATGGTGGCTCCTACAATGAGCAGTTCTTC CANSDHGGSYNEQFF
NA NA TRBJ2-2 15 TRBV7-9 TGTGCCAGCAGCTTCGGGGAGCGGGCGAGCGTGGAGCTGTTTTTT CASSFGERASVELFF
NA many TRBJ2-1 15 TRBV7-8 TGTGCCAGCAGCTCTTACGAGCGGCTGCACAATGAGCAGTTCTTC CASSSYERLHNEQFF
TRBD1 many TRBJ2-7 16 TRBV5-6 TGTGCCAGCCAACCGCGGAAAGACAGGGATTGGGGGGAGCAGTACTTC CASQPRKDRDWGEQYF
NA many TRBJ1-3 19 TRBV21-1 TGTGCCAGCAGCTCTGATGGCGGGAGCGATCTGGACTCTGGAAACACCATATATTTT CASSSDGGSDLDSGNTIYF
TRBD2 many TRBJ2-2 15 TRBV2 TGTGCCAGCAAAGCACTAGCGGGAGCCACCGGGGAGCTGTTTTTT CASKALAGATGELFF
NA many TRBJ1-4 16 TRBV19 TGTGCCAGTAGGCCCGGACAGAAAGCAACTAATGAAAAACTGTTTTTT CASRPGQKATNEKLFF
NA few TRBJ2-1 16 TRBV6-1 TGTGCCAGCAGGCTAATACTAGCTGGAGGTGGTAATGAGCAGTTCTTC CASRLILAGGGNEQFF
TRBD1 many TRBJ2-5 11 TRBV10-3 TGTGCCACCGGGACAGGAGAGACCCAGTACTTC CATGTGETQYF
NA many TRBJ2-2 15 TRBV15 TGTGCCACCAGCCAGGGGCGCTCCCACACCGGGGAGCTGTTTTTT CATSQGRSHTGELFF
NA NA TRBJ1-2 16 TRBV11-1 TGTGCCAGCAGCTTAGGGACCAGTGGACAATCCTATGGCTACACCTTC CASSLGTSGQSYGYTF
TRBD2 many TRBJ2-1 15 TRBV3-1 TGTGCCAGCAGTCGGACTAGCGTCTCCTACAATGAGCAGTTCTTC CASSRTSVSYNEQFF
TRBD1 once TRBJ1-2 15 TRBV14 TGTGCCAGCAGCCGGCTGGACAGGGACAACTATGGCTACACCTTC CASSRLDRDNYGYTF
NA many TRBJ2-7 12 TRBV28 TGTGCCACCGCCCGCGCTCCGGACGAGCAGTACTTC CATARAPDEQYF
NA many TRBJ1-5 15 TRBV25-1 TGTGCCAGCAGTGAAGGAGGGGGAGGCAATCAGCCCCAGCATTTT CASSEGGGGNQPQHF
TRBD2 many TRBJ2-7 18 TRBV3-1 TGTGCCAGCAGCCCGCTACTAGCGGGAAGATCGCGAACCTACGAGCAGTACTTC CASSPLLAGRSRTYEQYF
NA medium-sized TRBJ1-1 13 TRBV6-1 TGTGCCAGCCACTTAGGGCGGAACACTGAAGCTTTCTTT CASHLGRNTEAFF
TRBD1 NA TRBJ1-6 16 TRBV5-1 TGCGCCAGCAGCCAACGATACAGGGGATCCAATTCACCCCTCCACTTT CASSQRYRGSNSPLHF
NA many TRBJ2-2 13 TRBV2 TGTGCCAGCAGTCGAATGAACACCGGGGAGCTGTTTTTC CASSRMNTGELFF
NA many TRBJ2-1 14 TRBV15 TGTGCCACCAGCGGTGGGGGGAGCGCGTATGAGCAGTTCTTC CATSGGGSAYEQFF
NA many TRBJ1-2 13 TRBV27 TGTGCCAGCAGTTTAACCGAGTGGGATGGCTACACCTTC CASSLTEWDGYTF
NA many TRBJ1-5 18 TRBV20-1 TGCAGTGCAATTGTGTTGTTAATTGGACAGAGGGGCAATCAGCCCCAGCATTTT CSAIVLLIGQRGNQPQHF
NA many TRBJ1-1 14 TRBV27 TGTGCCAGCAGTTTTGTTTCTAGGAACACTGAAGCTTTCTTT CASSFVSRNTEAFF
TRBD1 NA TRBJ2-7 15 TRBV20-1 TGCAGTGCTAGGTCGGGACAGGGCCCCGGGGGAGAGCAGTACTTC CSARSGQGPGGEQYF
NA many TRBJ2-5 16 TRBV28 TGTGCCAGCAGTTTCTTTGACATTCCGTACCAAGAGACCCAGTACTTC CASSFFDIPYQETQYF
TRBD2 many TRBJ2-7 13 TRBV29-1 TGCAGCGTCCAGACTAGCGGGAGGCTCGAGCAGTACTTC CSVQTSGRLEQYF
NA many TRBJ1-5 14 TRBV27 TGTGTCAGCAGTCCAGGAGGGGAATATCAGCCCCAGCATTTT CVSSPGGEYQPQHF
TRBD1 many TRBJ1-1 16 TRBV18 TGTGCCAGCTCACCAAGGACAGGGGGCCTGGGCACTGAAGCTTTCTTT CASSPRTGGLGTEAFF